The sequence of this T cell receptor beta chain was determined in a study of blood T cell repertoires in COVID-19. V dropped 4 bases and J dropped 2 bases, with 23 bases sitting between them. The CDR3 is 18 residues long. Germline-derived CDR1 and CDR2 are SGDLS and YYNGEE. Participant-given clinical history determined each cohort assignment. In Cohort 3, a recovered donor had either two negative PCRs, clearance, or symptom resolution. The table came from immunoSEQ multiplex PCR; TCRdb's copy has only in-frame clones and leaves some out. The sample carries approximately 280,000 clones, approximately 86% recorded once.

J is TRBJ2-3 and V is TRBV9; possibly TRBD2 for D (6 bases). Sequenced material: PBMCs or T cells enriched from blood (not recorded which). This TCR came from a woman aged 18-29 years who had recovered from COVID-19. This chain's CDR3 is CASSLLGTSRYFTDTQYF. DNA of the CDR3: TGTGCCAGCAGCCTTCTAGGGACTTCCCGATATTTCACAGATACGCAGTATTTT.